This T cell receptor beta chain was profiled in a study of vaccination effects on CD4 cells after COVID-19 (dated by TCRdb to about 2022). Turning to the overall study: Each participant got two doses of an mRNA SARS-CoV-2 vaccine, either BNT162b2 or mRNA-1273. The full study included over 8 COVID-19 convalescent patients and several SARS-CoV-2-naive healthy vaccine recipients. Pre-vaccine samples were drawn from a couple of convalescent patients 16 days and one week before the first dose, at 142 and 148 days after COVID-19 diagnosis. SARS-CoV-2 spike-specific CD4+ TCR repertoires from before and after mRNA vaccination were compared in COVID-19 convalescent patients and in infection-naive vaccine recipients. Cultures from other donors in the study were sequenced using the Oncomine TCR Beta short-read assay on an Illumina iSeq 100. On the study overall, not on this receptor specifically: For convalescent patients, new clones induced by the vaccine made up most of the post-vaccine spike-reactive repertoire, and these new clones were largely distinct from the clones induced by infection. The study was limited by a small number of convalescent patients, and early post-infection timepoints were lacking. Marked clonal contraction was observed in both infection-induced and vaccine-induced clones at late post-vaccination timepoints, consistent with waning T cell responses.

Turning to this clone: Its antigen specificity is not known. No much larger clonotype is one base removed from it; base qualities were not supplied.

The library was generated by the immunoSEQ multiplex PCR assay. DNA from the cultured, isolated CD4+ T cells was subjected to TCR beta CDR3 sequencing. Per the source publication's procedure: Non-productive TCR sequences were removed and reads were trimmed to the CDR3 region, keeping CDR3s of at least 7 amino acids. The MANAFEST web app was used to pick out antigen-specific clonotypes by comparing their expansion in peptide wells with that in reference cultures. To be called positive, a clone needed expansion at FDR<0.05 compared with the reference and with all other wells, an odds ratio greater than 5, and a frequency greater than 0.1% in two replicate wells. Cross-reactive clonotypes were defined as significantly expanded in SARS-CoV-2 spike wells and in at least one common cold coronavirus spike condition. Using the stringdist R package, CDR3 similarity was measured by Levenshtein distance, and unrooted trees were constructed with ape in R 3.6.1. Here the immuneACCESS table is served through TCRdb, limited to in-frame sequences with V and J called. Missing clones are a known gap in these copies; in checked studies unresolved V genes cover under half, and the rest lacks a known reason. D and trimming come from the DNA, and the V and J calls and clone size come from that table. The sample data list tens of thousands of clones, and 72% of these were observed just once. The ten top clones hold 28% of the sample.

For CDR1 and CDR2, the germline V gene lists SGHRS and YFSETQ. The CDR3 measures 14 amino acids from cysteine to phenylalanine. Only the CDR3 DNA stays, 42 bases, in frame from base 1. The V end loses 3 bases and the J end loses 2 bases, and a stretch of 11 bases separates them. In the ViraFEST assay, PBMC were stimulated with viral peptide pools, and antigen-specific CD4+ T cell clonotypes were then identified by expansion using TCR sequencing. After around 11 days of culture, CD4+ T cells were isolated with the EasySep CD4+ T cell isolation kit. PCR-confirmed SARS-CoV-2 infection had occurred in convalescent patients between March and December 2020, before the Alpha, Beta and Delta variants emerged in the United States. Two million PBMC per well were cultured with 8.5 to 10 ug/ml peptides in IMDM containing roughly 5% human AB serum, around 10 IU/ml IL-2 and gentamicin. On days 3 and 7, half of the culture medium was replaced with fresh IL-2-containing medium. Unless noted otherwise, every peptide stimulation condition was cultured in triplicate wells. Using Ficoll-Paque Plus gradient centrifugation, PBMC were separated from whole blood and then either used fresh or cryopreserved at -140C. Genomic DNA was extracted from cultured CD4+ T cells with the QIAamp micro DNA kit.

This receptor chain uses TRBV5-1 and TRBJ1-1; D gene: possibly TRBD1, on 5 matching bases. This clonotype was sampled from a human donor who had a prior SARS-CoV-2 infection. Sequencing used CD4+ T cells from PBMCs cultured with a peptide pool, obtained before COVID-19 vaccination. The CDR3 is CASSSGLANTEAFF. The nucleotide sequence reads as follows: TGCGCCAGCAGCTCAGGGCTCGCTAACACTGAAGCTTTCTTT.